One and the same sample provided the 32 T cell receptor beta chains below, sequenced in a study of identical twins. TCRdb itself ran the 5' RACE reads through MiXCR, one entry per CDR3 protein. Of under 900,000 distinct CDR3 sequences listed, 15% to 20% are singletons. These data are also associated with another study on T cells expressing NK-cell markers.

Material: PBMCs. These receptors came from a young woman in good health.

DNA of the CDR3: TGTGCCAGCAGCGTATCCTCCGCGGGAGCGACGAACACCGGGGAGCTGTTTTTT. It codes for CASSVSSAGATNTGELFF. The rearrangement uses TRBV9 and TRBJ2-2; 7 bases are shared with TRBD2. This CDR3 contains 18 residues. V shed 1 base, J shed 0 bases, and the junction held 9 bases outside the gene matches. The germline V gene has CDR1 SGDLS and CDR2 YYNGEE.

V is TRBV3-1 and J is TRBJ2-6; no reliable D call. Germline lookup yields CDR1 LGHDT and CDR2 YNNKEL (reference sequence). Trimming shortened V by 2 bases and J by 0 bases, and 14 bases separated the two germline ends. The CDR3 sequence is 18 residues long. The CDR3 here is CASSQLPGRSSGANVLTF. The CDR3 DNA follows: TGTGCCAGCAGCCAACTTCCAGGTCGGAGCTCTGGGGCCAACGTCCTGACTTTC.

The gene calls are TRBV4-3 and TRBJ2-7, with unresolved D. This CDR3 has 13 amino acids. Per the germline V gene, CDR1 is LGHNA and CDR2 is YSLEER. The V end was cut by 1 base, the J end by 8 bases, with 12 bases between. CDR3 in DNA: TGCGCCAGCAGCCAAGCGTTCGCGAGACAGCAGTACTTC. Its translation: CASSQAFARQQYF.

This chain joins TRBV12-3 or TRBV12-4 and TRBJ1-1, with D possibly TRBD1 on 6 matching bases. The CDR3 extends over 14 amino acids. V lost 3 bases and J 8 bases, leaving 16 bases between the germline ends. CDR3 in DNA: TGTGCCAGCAGTTTGGCCGGGGGCCGAGGGGAAGCTTTCTTT. Translating it yields CASSLAGGRGEAFF.

This chain joins TRBV6-5 and TRBJ1-2; a weak D match, TRBD1 (6 bases). CDR1 and CDR2 (germline): MNHEY, SVGAGI. The CDR3 has 12 amino acids. V lost 8 bases and J lost 4, with 11 bases in between. This CDR3 is CASADRTYGYTF. CDR3 bases: TGTGCCAGCGCCGACAGGACCTATGGCTACACCTTC.

The chain has TRBV20-1 and TRBJ2-3, with TRBD2 matching 9 bases. CDR3 size: 14 residues. V gave up 6 bases and J gave up 6 bases; unmatched junction bases: 10. Germline CDR1 is DFQATT and CDR2 is SNEGSKA (reference sequence). This chain's CDR3 is CSALDAGGRDTQYF. In nucleotides, the CDR3 is TGCAGTGCACTAGACGCGGGGGGGAGGGATACGCAGTATTTT.

V gene TRBV29-1 combines with J gene TRBJ1-2, with D hard to call. The length of the CDR3 is 15 residues. V lost 1 base, J lost 6 bases, and 18 bases lay in between. Looked up from germline, CDR1 is SQVTM and CDR2 is ANQGSEA. This CDR3 is CSVEAHPSPNHGYTF. In DNA form, the CDR3 reads TGCAGCGTTGAAGCGCACCCAAGCCCGAACCATGGCTACACCTTC.

This clonotype occurred a few times. The chain combines TRBV9 with TRBJ1-1, with 10 bases lining up with TRBD1. Germline V lookup: CDR1 SGDLS, CDR2 YYNGEE. The CDR3 sequence is 13 residues long. The V segment lost 4 bases and the J segment 11 bases; nucleotides outside the gene matches: 8. CDR3 region: CASSNAGQGLAFF. The CDR3 bases are TGTGCCAGCAGCAACGCGGGACAGGGGTTGGCTTTCTTT.

This clonotype was observed a handful of times. This may stem from a read error, because a much larger clone lies one nucleotide away. The V call is TRBV6-2 or TRBV6-3, the J call TRBJ2-5; the D is unclear. CDR3 length: 12 amino acids. Germline V gene data show CDR1 as MNHEY and CDR2 as SVGEGT. Deletions cut 0 bases from V and 5 bases from J, with 4 bases between. CDR3 protein: CASSYSAETQYF. The CDR3 DNA follows: TGTGCCAGCAGTTACTCGGCGGAGACCCAGTACTTC.

This clonotype was detected many times. The CDR3 coding sequence is TGCGCCAGCAGCCCCGGGACTAGCGATCTCAATGAGCAGTTCTTC. Translation gives CASSPGTSDLNEQFF. J is TRBJ2-1 and V is TRBV4-3; TRBD2 agrees at 10 bases. Losses at the gene ends were 4 bases for V and 6 bases for J; bases not matched to a gene: 6. There are 15 residues in the CDR3. Germline V lookup: CDR1 LGHNA, CDR2 YSLEER.

The chain combines TRBV7-9 with TRBJ1-3, with D unresolved. The CDR3 totals 11 residues. Trimming stripped 5 bases from V and 6 bases from J, with 5 bases between. Germline lookup yields CDR1 SEHNR and CDR2 FQNEAQ (reference sequence). The CDR3 spells CASSVTNTIYF. In DNA form, the CDR3 reads TGTGCCAGCAGCGTTACAAACACCATATATTTT.

The rearrangement joins TRBV12-3 or TRBV12-4 to TRBJ2-1; TRBD2 agrees at 9 bases. J was trimmed by 3 bases and V by 8 bases; bases with no gene match: 5. The CDR3 spans 14 residues. In DNA, the CDR3 is TGTGCCAGCGGCTTGACTAGCGGCTACAATGAGCAGTTCTTC. Translation gives CASGLTSGYNEQFF.

This clonotype was seen more than once but under ten times. In DNA, the CDR3 is TGCGCCAGCAGCTTGGAAGCGGGCCCCACAGATACGCAGTATTTT. Protein product: CASSLEAGPTDTQYF. V is TRBV5-1 and J is TRBJ2-3; D might be TRBD2 (6 bases). The CDR3 contains 15 residues. Trimming stripped 0 bases from V and 2 bases from J, with 10 bases between. Germline V gene lookup returns CDR1 SGHRS and CDR2 YFSETQ.

This clonotype was found a few times. The chain employs TRBV12-5 and TRBJ2-2, with TRBD2 identical over 10 bases. Germline V gene data show CDR1 as LGHNT and CDR2 as FRNRAP. The CDR3 is made up of 15 amino acids. V was clipped by 6 bases and J by 8 bases; unmatched bases: 9. The CDR3 spells CASGTRTSGGGELFF. DNA of the CDR3: TGTGCTAGTGGCACCCGGACTAGCGGAGGGGGGGAGCTGTTTTTT.

The chain carries TRBV29-1 and TRBJ1-2; 7 bases are a match to TRBD1. The J segment lost 6 bases and the V segment lost 4 bases, leaving 2 bases of the junction unmatched. Germline V CDR1 and CDR2: SQVTM, ANQGSEA. The CDR3 sequence is 11 residues long. CDR3 protein: CSVATGNGYTF. The CDR3 DNA is TGCAGCGTTGCGACAGGGAATGGCTACACCTTC.

This clonotype came up a few times. V usage is TRBV20-1 and J usage is TRBJ2-7, with TRBD2 identical over 11 bases. The CDR3 runs to 15 residues. The germline gives CDR1 DFQATT, CDR2 SNEGSKA (reference sequence). V was pared by 0 bases and J by 7 bases, with 8 bases of the junction left unmatched. CDR3 DNA sequence: TGCAGTGCTAGAGATCGTATTAGCGGGGGGGTTGAGCAGTACTTC. Amino acids: CSARDRISGGVEQYF.

The CDR3 sequence: CASSYRLTNNEQFF. The CDR3 DNA sequence: TGTGCCAGCAGTTACAGACTAACCAACAATGAGCAGTTCTTC. V and J are TRBV6-5 and TRBJ2-1; tentative D call: TRBD2 (5 bases). This CDR3 comprises 14 residues. The germline V gene has CDR1 MNHEY and CDR2 SVGAGI. The V end was cut by 2 bases, the J end by 5 bases, with 10 bases between.

This chain uses TRBV6-2 or TRBV6-3 with TRBJ2-3; D gene unclear. The V end was cut by 2 bases, the J end by 2 bases, with 5 bases between. The germline gives CDR1 MNHEY, CDR2 SVGEGT. The CDR3 has 13 amino acids. The CDR3 region has the DNA TGTGCCAGCAGTTACGGGTTCACAGATACGCAGTATTTT. Translated: CASSYGFTDTQYF.

V and J are TRBV3-1 and TRBJ1-6; D perhaps matches TRBD1 (5 bases). Germline V gene lookup returns CDR1 LGHDT and CDR2 YNNKEL (reference sequence). CDR3 length equals 14 residues. V gave up 0 bases and J gave up 8 bases, with 8 bases separating them. The CDR3 protein is CASSQDGGDSPLHF. The CDR3 bases are TGTGCCAGCAGCCAAGACGGAGGGGATTCACCCCTCCACTTT. Full variable domain (remainder filled in from reference TRBV3-1 and TRBJ1-6): DTAVSQTPKYLVTQMGNDKSIKCEQNLGHDTMYWYKQDSKKFLKIMFSYNNKELIINETVPNRFSPKSPDKAHLNLHINSLELGDSAVYFCASSQDGGDSPLHFGNGTRLTVT.

V gene TRBV20-1 combines with J gene TRBJ2-1, with 8 bases aligning to TRBD2. This CDR3 region has 16 residues. Germline CDR1 DFQATT, CDR2 SNEGSKA (reference sequence). The ends lost 0 bases at V and 4 bases at J; junction bases unmatched: 8. As DNA, the CDR3 is TGCAGTGCTAGAGATCCCGGGGGGGCCAGGTACAATGAGCAGTTCTTC. This codes for CSARDPGGARYNEQFF.

The chain is built from TRBV12-3 or TRBV12-4 and TRBJ1-4; D is ambiguous. Trimming cost V 3 bases and J 9 bases, with 14 bases left between them. CDR3 length: 14 residues. CDR3: CASSFSIFGKKLFF. As DNA, the CDR3 is TGTGCCAGCAGTTTTTCCATATTTGGAAAAAAACTGTTTTTT.

The J gene is TRBJ2-7, the V gene TRBV20-1; 7 nucleotides match TRBD2. J was trimmed by 1 base and V by 6 bases; bases with no gene match: 12. The germline CDR1 and CDR2 sequences are DFQATT and SNEGSKA (reference sequence). The CDR3 sequence is 15 residues long. CDR3 loop: CSAHHPSGTSYEQYF. The DNA of the CDR3 is TGCAGTGCCCACCATCCTAGCGGAACTTCCTACGAGCAGTACTTC.

There are a few counts of this clonotype. The chain links TRBV5-1 to TRBJ2-1, with 9 positions matching TRBD2. Trimming removed 3 bases from V and 5 bases from J; junction bases left unmatched: 6. The CDR3 is made up of 15 amino acids. Germline CDR1 SGHRS, CDR2 YFSETQ. The CDR3 bases are TGCGCCAGCAGCTGGTATGCTAGCGGGGACAATGAGCAGTTCTTC. As protein: CASSWYASGDNEQFF.

This clonotype occurred a few times. The rearrangement links TRBV20-1 to TRBJ2-6; no firm D call. V lost 2 bases and J 0 bases, leaving 8 bases between the germline ends. Germline assignment: CDR1 DFQATT and CDR2 SNEGSKA (reference sequence). The CDR3 has 15 residues. The DNA for the CDR3 is TGCAGTGCTAGACAGAAATACTCTGGGGCCAACGTCCTGACTTTC. Its protein product is CSARQKYSGANVLTF.

This sequence joins TRBV5-1 and TRBJ1-2; D is unresolved. V was shortened by 0 bases and J by 4 bases, with 7 bases between the two germline ends. CDR3 length: 13 residues. Germline assignment: CDR1 SGHRS and CDR2 YFSETQ. This CDR3 is CASSLDAVYGYTF. In DNA, the CDR3 is TGCGCCAGCAGCTTGGATGCAGTCTATGGCTACACCTTC.

The chain has TRBV12-3 or TRBV12-4 and TRBJ1-4; 10 positions match TRBD1. The trim removed 6 bases at V and 8 bases at J, leaving 9 bases unmatched. The CDR3 totals 15 residues. CDR3 DNA: TGTGCCAGCAGCCCTCGGACAGGGGGGTGGGAAAAACTGTTTTTT. Its translation is CASSPRTGGWEKLFF.

V and J are TRBV7-6 and TRBJ2-3; 8 bases are shared with TRBD2. The CDR3 totals 16 residues. Germline V gene sequence: CDR1 SGHVS, CDR2 FNYEAQ. J was trimmed by 1 base and V by 7 bases; bases with no gene match: 10. This chain's CDR3 is CASMARGVPRTDTQYF. The CDR3 DNA follows: TGTGCCAGCATGGCGCGGGGGGTACCCCGCACAGATACGCAGTATTTT. Supplemented by reference TRBV7-6 and TRBJ2-3, the full variable domain reads GAGVSQSPRYKVTKRGQDVALRCDPISGHVSLYWYRQALGQGPEFLTYFNYEAQQDKSGLPNDRFSAERPEGSISTLTIQRTEQRDSAMYRCASMARGVPRTDTQYFGPGTRLTVL.

This clonotype was counted between two and nine times. The CDR3 spells CSVGGHGAVYNEQFF. CDR3 in DNA: TGCAGCGTGGGGGGGCACGGGGCAGTTTACAATGAGCAGTTCTTC. The rearrangement joins TRBV29-1 to TRBJ2-1; D perhaps matches TRBD2 (7 bases). Deletions cut 6 bases from V and 4 bases from J, with 19 bases between. This CDR3 has 15 amino acids. From germline, CDR1 is SQVTM and CDR2 ANQGSEA.

The chain carries TRBV6-1 and TRBJ2-1; D assignment may be TRBD1 or TRBD2 (5 bases each). The CDR3 covers 15 residues. With 6 bases removed from V and 2 bases from J, the gap between germline ends came to 14 bases. Germline V gene lookup returns CDR1 MNHNS and CDR2 SASEGT. This CDR3 is CASSRGRLTYNEQFF. CDR3 coding DNA: TGTGCCAGCAGCCGGGGACGGCTAACCTACAATGAGCAGTTCTTC.

The chain has TRBV6-2 or TRBV6-3 and TRBJ2-1, with D possibly TRBD1 on 5 matching bases. V lost 7 bases and J 4 bases, leaving 11 bases between the germline ends. The CDR3 contains 13 residues. Germline V CDR1 and CDR2: MNHEY, SVGEGT. CDR3 coding DNA: TGTGCCAGCATTGAGGCAGGGTACAATGAGCAGTTCTTC. It encodes CASIEAGYNEQFF.

This clonotype was observed a handful of times. The rearrangement links TRBV20-1 to TRBJ2-5; 7 bases are a match to TRBD1. CDR3 length: 14 amino acids. Germline CDR1 is DFQATT and CDR2 is SNEGSKA (reference sequence). The V gene end was trimmed by 6 bases and the J gene end by 8 bases; junction bases not matched to a gene: 15. This CDR3 reads CSAKDRVGGTTQYF. DNA for the CDR3: TGCAGTGCGAAAGACAGGGTTGGTGGAACAACCCAGTACTTC.

The chain has TRBV3-1 and TRBJ1-1, with a weak D call TRBD1 (5 bases). Trimming cost V 4 bases and J 0 bases, with 15 bases left between them. Germline V gene sequence: CDR1 LGHDT, CDR2 YNNKEL (reference sequence). This CDR3 has 16 residues. The CDR3 DNA reads as TGTGCCAGCAGCCCGACAGAAGGAGCGATGAACACTGAAGCTTTCTTT. Protein sequence: CASSPTEGAMNTEAFF.